The T cell receptor (beta chain) under discussion was sequenced for a study of blood T cell repertoires in COVID-19. Germline CDR1 and CDR2: MDHEN and SYDVKM. V was clipped by 5 bases and J by 6 bases; unmatched bases: 7. The CDR3 has 15 residues. This clone was observed a handful of times. The table came from immunoSEQ multiplex PCR; TCRdb's copy has only in-frame clones and leaves some out. The sample records some 230,000 clones, around 87% being singletons. The origin of this receptor is a woman younger than 30 in a cohort exposed to, infected with or recovered from COVID-19 (not recorded which). This chain connects TRBV28 to TRBJ1-4; 9 bases are shared with TRBD1. Sample: PBMCs or T cells enriched from blood (not recorded which). The CDR3 DNA follows: TGTGCCAGCAGTCTATCGGGACAGGGTGATGAAAAACTGTTTTTT. Encoded protein: CASSLSGQGDEKLFF.